The next 11 T cell receptor beta chains were all read from a single sample in a study of blood T cell repertoires in COVID-19. Generated by immunoSEQ multiplex PCR, the TCRdb table keeps only in-frame clones and is missing some. Of roughly 260,000 clones listed, about 88% are singletons. Sequenced material: peripheral blood. All receptors derive from a man between 60 and 70 years old who had recovered from COVID-19.

The V call is TRBV5-1, the J call TRBJ1-3; tentative D call: TRBD1 (5 bases). The CDR3 runs 13 residues. Trimming took off 5 bases at V and 0 bases at J, with 6 bases between the two ends. From germline, CDR1 is SGHRS and CDR2 YFSETQ. CDR3 sequence: CASRGLSGNTIYF. CDR3 in DNA: TGCGCCAGCAGGGGACTCTCTGGAAACACCATATATTTT. The whole variable domain, filled in from reference TRBV5-1 and TRBJ1-3, reads KAGVTQTPRYLIKTRGQQVTLSCSPISGHRSVSWYQQTPGQGLQFLFEYFSETQRNKGNFPGRFSGRQFSNSRSEMNVSTLELGDSALYLCASRGLSGNTIYFGEGSWLTVV.

The rearrangement joins TRBV19 to TRBJ2-7; a possible D gene is TRBD1 (6 bases). The ends were cut back, 3 bases at V and 6 bases at J, with 18 bases in the middle. The CDR3 covers 15 residues. CDR1 LNHDA and CDR2 SQIVND come from the germline V gene (reference sequence). The CDR3, as DNA: TGTGCCAGTAGTATGCCAACAAATGACAGGACCGAGCAGTACTTC. Protein: CASSMPTNDRTEQYF.

V usage is TRBV5-8 and J usage is TRBJ1-4, with 12 positions matching TRBD1. The germline V gene has CDR1 SGHTS and CDR2 YDEGEE. With 3 bases clipped from V and 11 bases from J, the junction kept 5 bases outside the gene matches. This CDR3 comprises 14 residues. CDR3 sequence (DNA): TGTGCCAGCAGCTCCGCGGGACAGGGGGCTAAACTGTTTTTT. It encodes CASSSAGQGAKLFF.

J is TRBJ1-2 and V is TRBV2, with 10 positions matching TRBD1. The V segment lost 6 bases and the J segment 4 bases; nucleotides outside the gene matches: 11. The CDR3 is 16 residues long. The germline V gene has CDR1 SNHLY and CDR2 FYNNEI. The CDR3 sequence: CASRAPGQGGSYGYTF. The CDR3 DNA follows: TGTGCCAGCAGAGCTCCTGGACAGGGGGGATCCTATGGCTACACCTTC.

This sequence joins TRBV5-6 and TRBJ1-5; D perhaps matches TRBD1 (5 bases). CDR1 and CDR2 (germline): SGHDT, YYEEEE. This CDR3 spans 16 amino acids. V was trimmed by 3 bases and J by 4 bases, leaving 17 bases between them. The DNA for the CDR3 is TGTGCCAGCAGCTCCCTTAAGTGGGGGAGGAATCAGCCCCAGCATTTT. Translating gives CASSSLKWGRNQPQHF.

The rearrangement joins TRBV6-2 or TRBV6-3 to TRBJ2-3; possible D gene TRBD1, 6 bases. Germline CDR1 MNHEY, CDR2 SVGEGT. The CDR3 extends over 14 amino acids. The ends were cut back, 2 bases at V and 2 bases at J, with 8 bases in the middle. CDR3 sequence (DNA): TGTGCCAGCAGTTACGGGGGCTACACAGATACGCAGTATTTT. This translates into CASSYGGYTDTQYF.

The sample holds a few counts of this clone. V gene TRBV30 combines with J gene TRBJ2-7; TRBD2 agrees at 14 bases. CDR3 length: 14 residues. The germline V gene has CDR1 GTSNPN and CDR2 SVGIG (reference sequence). V lost 5 bases to trimming and J lost 7 bases; unmatched junction nucleotides: 7. The CDR3 coding sequence is TGTGCCTGGCAGACTAGCGGGGGGGCGGGGGAGCAGTACTTC. Amino acids: CAWQTSGGAGEQYF.

The chain couples TRBV27 to TRBJ1-1, with 7 bases lining up with TRBD1. This CDR3 spans 12 amino acids. Germline V gives CDR1 MNHEY, CDR2 SMNVEV (reference sequence). Trimming cost V 6 bases and J 7 bases; bases outside gene matches: 5. The CDR3 DNA sequence: TGTGCCAGCAGACAGGGGTTGGGTGAAGCTTTCTTT. Encoded protein: CASRQGLGEAFF.

This clone was observed once. The chain couples TRBV3-1 (or the pseudogene TRBV3-2) to TRBJ2-2; D unresolved. Trimming took 0 bases from V and 5 from J, leaving 4 bases between them. The CDR3 runs 13 residues. Germline V lookup: CDR1 LGHDT, CDR2 YNNKEL (reference sequence). In DNA form, the CDR3 reads TGTGCCAGCAGCCAAGACACTACCGGGGAGCTGTTTTTT. Its translation is CASSQDTTGELFF.

J is TRBJ1-3 and V is TRBV3-1 (or the pseudogene TRBV3-2); no firm D call. The CDR3 spans 16 residues. Trimming took 1 base from V and 4 from J, leaving 14 bases between them. Germline CDR1 LGHDT, CDR2 YNNKEL (reference sequence). CDR3 protein: CASSQVSSGSGNTIYF. The CDR3, as DNA: TGTGCCAGCAGCCAAGTAAGCTCAGGCAGCGGAAACACCATATATTTT.

The chain has TRBV2 and TRBJ1-5; 7 bases are a match to TRBD1. From germline, CDR1 is SNHLY and CDR2 FYNNEI. This CDR3 has 15 amino acids. V lost 3 bases, J lost 6 bases, and 8 bases stayed unmatched. DNA of the CDR3: TGTGCCAGCAGTGAGTTACGAGGGGGCGGTCAGCCCCAGCATTTT. Protein: CASSELRGGGQPQHF.